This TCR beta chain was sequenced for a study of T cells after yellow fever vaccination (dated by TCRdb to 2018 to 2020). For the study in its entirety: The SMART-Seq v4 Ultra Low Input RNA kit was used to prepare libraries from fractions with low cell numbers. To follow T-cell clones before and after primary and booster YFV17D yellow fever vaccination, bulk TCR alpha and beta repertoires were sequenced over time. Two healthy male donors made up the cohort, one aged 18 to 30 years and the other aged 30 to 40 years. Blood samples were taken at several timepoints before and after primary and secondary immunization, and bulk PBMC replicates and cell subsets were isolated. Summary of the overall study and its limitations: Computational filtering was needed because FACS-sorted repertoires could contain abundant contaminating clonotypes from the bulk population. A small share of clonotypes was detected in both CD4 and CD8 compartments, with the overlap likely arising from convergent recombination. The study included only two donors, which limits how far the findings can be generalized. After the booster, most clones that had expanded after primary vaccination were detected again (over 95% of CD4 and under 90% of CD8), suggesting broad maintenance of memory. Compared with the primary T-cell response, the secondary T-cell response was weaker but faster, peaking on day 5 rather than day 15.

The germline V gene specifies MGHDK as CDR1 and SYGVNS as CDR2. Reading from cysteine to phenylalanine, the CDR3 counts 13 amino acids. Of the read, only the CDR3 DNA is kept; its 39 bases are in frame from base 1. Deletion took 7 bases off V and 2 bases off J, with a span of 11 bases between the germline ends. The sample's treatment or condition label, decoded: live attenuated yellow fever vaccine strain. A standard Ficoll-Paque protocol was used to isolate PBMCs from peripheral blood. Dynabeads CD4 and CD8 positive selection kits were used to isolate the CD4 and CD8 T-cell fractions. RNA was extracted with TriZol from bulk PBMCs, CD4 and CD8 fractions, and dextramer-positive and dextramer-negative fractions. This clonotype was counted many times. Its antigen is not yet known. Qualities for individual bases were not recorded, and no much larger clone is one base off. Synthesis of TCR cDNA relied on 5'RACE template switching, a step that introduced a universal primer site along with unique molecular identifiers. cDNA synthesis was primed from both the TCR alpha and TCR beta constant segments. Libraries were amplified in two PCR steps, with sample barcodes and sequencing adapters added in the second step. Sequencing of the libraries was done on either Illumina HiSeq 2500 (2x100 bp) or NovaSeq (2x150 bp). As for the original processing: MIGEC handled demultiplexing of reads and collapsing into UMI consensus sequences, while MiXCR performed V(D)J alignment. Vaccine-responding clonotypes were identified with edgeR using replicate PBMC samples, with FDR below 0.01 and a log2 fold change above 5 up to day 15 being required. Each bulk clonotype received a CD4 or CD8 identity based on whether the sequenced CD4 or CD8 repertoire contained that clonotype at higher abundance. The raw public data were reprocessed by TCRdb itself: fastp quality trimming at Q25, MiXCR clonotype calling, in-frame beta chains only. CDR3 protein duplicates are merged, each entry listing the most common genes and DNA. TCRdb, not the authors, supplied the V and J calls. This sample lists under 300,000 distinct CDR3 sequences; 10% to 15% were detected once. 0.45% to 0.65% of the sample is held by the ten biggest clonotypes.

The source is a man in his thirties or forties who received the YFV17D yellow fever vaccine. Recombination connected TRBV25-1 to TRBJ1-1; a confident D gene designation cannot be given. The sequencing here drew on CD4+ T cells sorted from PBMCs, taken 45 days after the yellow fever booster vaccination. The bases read TGTGCCAGCAAAGGGCAATCCAACACTGAAGCTTTCTTT. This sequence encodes CASKGQSNTEAFF.